This T cell receptor beta chain emerged from a study of T cell repertoires in cytomegalovirus infection. Study in general: Public signatures in TCR beta pointed to CMV infection and matching HLA type.

V was pared by 3 bases and J by 7 bases, with 12 bases between. CDR3 size: 14 residues. Per the germline V gene, CDR1 is SEHNR and CDR2 is FQNEAQ (reference sequence). TCRdb itself ran the reads through MiXCR, one entry per CDR3 protein. The data contain roughly 250,000 distinct CDR3 sequences, 9% to 15% of them seen just once; the ten biggest clones take up approximately 1.6%. Study-wide results and limits: Public TCR beta family frequency separated CMV-and-HLA carriers, including in an independent cohort. The study found HLA-C-restricted CMV-specific TCR beta clonotypes dominating the ex vivo response.

Many counts were recorded for this clonotype. Its antigen remains unidentified. The chain has TRBV7-9 and TRBJ1-4, with D uncertain. This TCR came from a human donor in good health (CMV status not recorded). Some clones in this sample may be carry-over from other donors' samples. Sequencing was performed on PBMCs. The CDR3 nucleotides read TGTGCCAGCAGCTTTGGACTCAGTGGTGAAAAACTGTTTTTT. The encoded protein is CASSFGLSGEKLFF.